These 7 T cell receptor beta chains were sequenced from one sample in a study of blood T cell repertoires in COVID-19. Profiling relied on immunoSEQ multiplex PCR, and the TCRdb table lists in-frame clones only, not all of them. Counted here are 150,000 or so clones, roughly 82% occurring once; the ten biggest clones make up under 9%. Sequencing used peripheral blood. These receptors came from a woman aged 40 to 55 with COVID-19, enrolled during active disease.

This chain connects TRBV7-2 to TRBJ1-4, with D maybe TRBD1 (5 bases). The germline CDR1 and CDR2 sequences are SGHTA and FQGNSA. CDR3 length: 14 amino acids. The V end lost 1 base, the J end lost 7 bases, and 10 bases lay between the germline ends. The CDR3 here is CASSLDRGFEKLFF. CDR3 coding DNA: TGTGCCAGCAGCTTAGATCGGGGGTTTGAAAAACTGTTTTTT.

J is TRBJ1-6 and V is TRBV7-2; 9 bases are shared with TRBD1. The CDR3 consists of 14 residues. The junction had 6 bases not matched to a gene; V was cut back by 5 bases and J by 10 bases. The V gene's germline CDR1 is SGHTA and CDR2 FQGNSA. In DNA form, the CDR3 reads TGTGCCAGCAGCCTGACAGGGGGTACCTCACCCCTCCACTTT. It translates to CASSLTGGTSPLHF. The full variable domain, its missing parts supplied by reference TRBV7-2 and TRBJ1-6, is GAGVSQSPSNKVTEKGKDVELRCDPISGHTALYWYRQSLGQGLEFLIYFQGNSAPDKSGLPSDRFSAERTGGSVSTLTIQRTQQEDSAVYLCASSLTGGTSPLHFGNGTRLTVT.

The rearrangement uses TRBV7-9 and TRBJ1-1, with no clear D. The germline V gene encodes CDR1 SEHNR and CDR2 FQNEAQ (reference sequence). The CDR3 has 13 amino acids. The V end was cut by 5 bases, the J end by 7 bases, with 14 bases between. The CDR3 sequence is CASSLRIGGEAFF. CDR3 nucleotide sequence: TGTGCCAGCAGCCTTCGGATAGGAGGTGAAGCTTTCTTT.

The genes are TRBV10-2 and TRBJ2-1; 10 bases fit TRBD2. The CDR3 runs to 16 residues. Germline V gene sequence: CDR1 WSHSY, CDR2 SAAADI. The V gene end was trimmed by 5 bases and the J gene end by 0 bases; junction bases not matched to a gene: 4. CDR3 protein: CASSRASGSSYNEQFF. As DNA, the CDR3 is TGCGCCAGCAGTAGGGCTAGCGGGAGCTCCTACAATGAGCAGTTCTTC.

J is TRBJ2-1 and V is TRBV30; tentatively, D is TRBD2 (6 bases). The germline V gene encodes CDR1 GTSNPN and CDR2 SVGIG (reference sequence). The CDR3 loop spans 13 amino acids. V dropped 0 bases and J dropped 5 bases, with 8 bases sitting between them. CDR3 sequence (DNA): TGTGCCTGGAGTGTAGGGACTGACAATGAGCAGTTCTTC. It is translated as CAWSVGTDNEQFF.

This clone was seen once. V usage is TRBV19 and J usage is TRBJ2-3; D perhaps matches TRBD2 (5 bases). The CDR3 runs to 10 residues. Germline CDR1 reads LNHDA; CDR2 reads SQIVND (reference sequence). V was pared by 9 bases and J by 9 bases, with 10 bases between. CDR3 protein: CASGELTQYF. CDR3 bases: TGTGCCAGCGGGGAGCTGACGCAGTATTTT.

The V call is TRBV19, the J call TRBJ2-6; 8 bases align to TRBD1. Unmatched junction bases numbered 9, after V lost 5 bases and J lost 0 bases. The germline CDR1 and CDR2 sequences are LNHDA and SQIVND (reference sequence). The CDR3 runs 18 residues. In nucleotides, the CDR3 is TGTGCCAGTAGTGTCAAAGGACAGGGCGCCTCTGGGGCCAACGTCCTGACTTTC. This gives the protein CASSVKGQGASGANVLTF.